This T cell receptor beta chain was captured in a study of cytomegalovirus exposure and HLA in healthy donors. Per germline, CDR1 MNHEY and CDR2 SVGAGI. V shed 6 bases, J shed 4 bases, and the junction held 6 bases outside the gene matches. The CDR3 covers 15 residues. This table comes from immunoSEQ multiplex PCR, and its TCRdb copy is limited to in-frame clones, with some not included. The sample lists about 220,000 clones; around 80% were seen once. The receptor's source is a woman in her thirties in good health and CMV-seropositive. The sequenced sample was PBMCs. The chain couples TRBV6-5 to TRBJ1-2; 12 nucleotides align to TRBD1. The DNA of the CDR3 is TGTGCCAGCAGCACCGGGACAGGGGGCGTCTATGGCTACACCTTC. Residues: CASSTGTGGVYGYTF.